This T cell receptor beta chain was obtained from a study of T cells in Graves' hyperthyroidism and ophthalmopathy. Study-wide results and caveats: A model of 13 V-J features distinguished ophthalmopathy from stable hyperthyroidism.

Amplification of TCR beta CDR3 regions was performed using RNA transcripts as template. HTBI primers were employed in a first-round RT-PCR of the TCR CDR3. TCRdb ran MiXCR on the multiplex PCR reads and lists one entry per CDR3 protein. There are 480,000 or so distinct CDR3 sequences in the sample; 13% to 15% occur only once, and 15% to 20% lies in the top ten. Among the patients, aged 18 to 65, hyperthyroidism was newly diagnosed and had lasted under 2 months. The diagnoses drew upon clinical symptoms, serum thyroxine and TRAb, thyroid ultrasound and orbital computed tomography. This sample holds PBMCs from 10 ml fresh peripheral blood. Concerning this clonotype itself: Its antigen is not identified.

V was clipped by 0 bases and J by 6 bases; unmatched bases: 8. Germline V gene lookup returns CDR1 SGHRS and CDR2 YFSETQ. The CDR3 has 17 amino acids. The V call is TRBV5-1, the J call TRBJ2-7, with TRBD2 matching 14 bases. The sequenced material came from blood. The receptor was derived from a woman between 18 and 29 years old with Graves' hyperthyroidism. Here the CDR3 reads CASSLEAAGLAGGEQYF. CDR3 nucleotides: TGCGCCAGCAGCTTGGAGGCCGCCGGACTAGCGGGAGGCGAGCAGTACTTC.